This entry describes one TCR beta chain. The data were produced by immunoSEQ multiplex PCR, yet TCRdb's version contains in-frame clones alone and is incomplete. The table records some 700 clones, 45% of them present only once. This sample was taken from a study of tissue T cells after allogeneic stem cell transplantation. Trimming took off 2 bases at V and 4 bases at J, with 9 bases between the two ends. The CDR3 extends over 13 amino acids. Looked up from germline, CDR1 is LGHDT and CDR2 is YNNKEL (reference sequence). The sample was duodenal tissue, taken at autopsy. The chain uses TRBV3-1 (or the pseudogene TRBV3-2) and TRBJ2-7, with D unclear. This clonotype was obtained from a female patient between 40 and 75 years old with steroid-refractory graft-versus-host disease after an allogeneic stem cell transplant. A subset of T cells may come from the graft donor. The CDR3 DNA follows: TGTGCCAGCAGCCAATGGAATCGTTACGAGCAGTACTTC. It is translated as CASSQWNRYEQYF.